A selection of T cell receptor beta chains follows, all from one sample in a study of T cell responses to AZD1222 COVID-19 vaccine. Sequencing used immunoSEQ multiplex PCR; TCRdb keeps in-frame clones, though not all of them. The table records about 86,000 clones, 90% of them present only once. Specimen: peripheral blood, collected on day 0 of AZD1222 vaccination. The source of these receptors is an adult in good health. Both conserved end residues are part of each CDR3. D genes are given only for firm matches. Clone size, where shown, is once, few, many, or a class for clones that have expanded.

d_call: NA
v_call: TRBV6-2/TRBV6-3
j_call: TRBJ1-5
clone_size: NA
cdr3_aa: CASSFPSGVHSNQPQHF
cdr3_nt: TGTGCCAGCAGCTTCCCTTCAGGGGTCCATAGCAATCAGCCCCAGCATTTT

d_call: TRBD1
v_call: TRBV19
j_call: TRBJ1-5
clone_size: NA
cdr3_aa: CASSIRLGQGNQPQHF
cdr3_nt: TGTGCCAGTAGTATTAGGTTGGGACAGGGTAATCAGCCCCAGCATTTT

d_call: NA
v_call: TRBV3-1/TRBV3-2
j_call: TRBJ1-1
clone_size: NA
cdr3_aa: CASSPRAQAEAFF
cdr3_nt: TGTGCCAGCAGCCCCCGGGCCCAAGCTGAAGCTTTCTTT

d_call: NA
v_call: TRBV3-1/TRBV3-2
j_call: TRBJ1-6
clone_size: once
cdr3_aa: CASSQPGRSYNSPLHF
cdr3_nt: TGTGCCAGCAGCCAGCCAGGACGCTCCTATAATTCACCCCTCCACTTT

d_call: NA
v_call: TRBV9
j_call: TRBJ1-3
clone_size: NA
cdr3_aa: CASSERGGTMSSGNTIYF
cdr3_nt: TGTGCCAGCAGCGAGAGGGGCGGAACTATGAGCTCTGGAAACACCATATATTTT

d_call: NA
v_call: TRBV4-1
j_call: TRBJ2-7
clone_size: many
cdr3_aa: CASSQDHGGAYEQYF
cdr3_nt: TGCGCCAGCAGCCAAGATCACGGGGGCGCCTACGAGCAGTACTTC

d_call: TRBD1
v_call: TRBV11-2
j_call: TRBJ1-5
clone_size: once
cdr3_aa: CASSLTGVQPQHF
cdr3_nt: TGTGCCAGCAGCCTAACAGGGGTTCAGCCCCAGCATTTT

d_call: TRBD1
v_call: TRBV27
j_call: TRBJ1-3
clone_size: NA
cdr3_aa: CASSSRGVLSGNTIYF
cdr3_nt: TGTGCCAGCAGTTCCAGGGGGGTGCTCTCTGGAAACACCATATATTTT

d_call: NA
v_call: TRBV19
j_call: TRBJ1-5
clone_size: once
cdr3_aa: CASRLREGNQPQHF
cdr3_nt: TGTGCCAGTAGGTTGAGGGAGGGCAATCAGCCCCAGCATTTT

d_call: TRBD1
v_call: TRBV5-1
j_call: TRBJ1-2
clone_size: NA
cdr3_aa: CASSFPGQGAGYTF
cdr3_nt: TGCGCCAGCAGCTTCCCGGGACAGGGGGCCGGCTACACCTTC

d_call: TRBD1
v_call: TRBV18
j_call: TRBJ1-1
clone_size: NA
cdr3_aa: CASSPLTGSRGSMNTEAFF
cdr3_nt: TGTGCCAGCTCACCGCTGACTGGTTCCAGGGGGTCTATGAACACTGAAGCTTTCTTT

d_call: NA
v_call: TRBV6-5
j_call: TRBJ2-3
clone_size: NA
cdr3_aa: CASSYSGSDTQYF
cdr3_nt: TGTGCCAGCAGTTACTCGGGGTCAGATACGCAGTATTTT

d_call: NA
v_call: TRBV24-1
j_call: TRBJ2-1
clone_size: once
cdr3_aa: CATSAQDSTIEQFF
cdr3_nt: TGTGCCACCAGTGCCCAGGACTCGACGATCGAGCAGTTCTTC

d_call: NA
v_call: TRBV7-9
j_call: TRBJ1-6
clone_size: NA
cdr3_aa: CASSWEAGSPLHF
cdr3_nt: TGTGCCAGCAGCTGGGAAGCAGGTTCACCCCTCCACTTT

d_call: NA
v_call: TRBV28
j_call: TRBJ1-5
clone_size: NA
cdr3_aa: CASSFSGANQPQHF
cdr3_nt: TGTGCCAGCAGTTTTTCCGGGGCAAATCAGCCCCAGCATTTT

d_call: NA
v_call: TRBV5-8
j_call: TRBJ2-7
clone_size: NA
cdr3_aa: CASSAYYEQYF
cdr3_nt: TGTGCCAGCAGCGCATACTACGAGCAGTACTTC

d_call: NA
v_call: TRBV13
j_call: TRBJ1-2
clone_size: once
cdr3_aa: CASSFQGNYGYTF
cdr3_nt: TGTGCCAGCAGCTTCCAGGGAAACTATGGCTACACCTTC

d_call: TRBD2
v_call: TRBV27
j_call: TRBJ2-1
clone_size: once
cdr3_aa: CASSTPGLAPNEQFF
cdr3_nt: TGTGCCAGCAGTACCCCGGGACTAGCCCCCAATGAGCAGTTCTTC

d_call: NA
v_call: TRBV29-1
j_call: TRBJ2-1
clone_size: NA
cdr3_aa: CSVGGLQEQFF
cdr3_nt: TGCAGCGTTGGGGGGCTCCAGGAGCAGTTCTTC

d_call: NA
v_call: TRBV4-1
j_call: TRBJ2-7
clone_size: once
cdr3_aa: CASSQGNTGSYEQYF
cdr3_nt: TGCGCCAGCAGCCAGGGGAATACAGGTTCGTACGAGCAGTACTTC

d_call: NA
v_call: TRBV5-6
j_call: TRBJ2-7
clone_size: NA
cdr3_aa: CASSPPSSYEQYF
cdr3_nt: TGTGCCAGCAGCCCGCCAAGCTCCTACGAGCAGTACTTC

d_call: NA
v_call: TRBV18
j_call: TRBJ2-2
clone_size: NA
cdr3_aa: CASSPIVGENTGELFF
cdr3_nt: TGTGCCAGCTCACCAATTGTGGGGGAAAACACCGGGGAGCTGTTTTTT

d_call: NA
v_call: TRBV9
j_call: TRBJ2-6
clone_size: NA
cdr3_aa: CASSAVLSGANVLTF
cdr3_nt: TGTGCCAGCAGCGCCGTCTTATCTGGGGCCAACGTCCTGACTTTC

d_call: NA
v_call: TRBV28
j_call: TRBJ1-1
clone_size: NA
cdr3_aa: CASSLPSDRANTEAFF
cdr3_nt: TGTGCCAGCAGTTTACCCTCGGACAGAGCCAACACTGAAGCTTTCTTT

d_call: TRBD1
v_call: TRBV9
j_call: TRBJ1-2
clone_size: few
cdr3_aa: CASSVAAGGYGYTF
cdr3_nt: TGTGCCAGCAGCGTAGCTGCAGGGGGTTATGGCTACACCTTC

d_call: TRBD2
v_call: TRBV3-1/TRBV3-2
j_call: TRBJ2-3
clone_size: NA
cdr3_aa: CASSQVVVAGPDTQYF
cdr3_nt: TGTGCCAGCAGCCAAGTGGTGGTAGCGGGACCAGATACGCAGTATTTT

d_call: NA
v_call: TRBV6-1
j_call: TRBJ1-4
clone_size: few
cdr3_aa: CASSEIGQPGNEKLFF
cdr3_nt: TGTGCCAGCAGTGAGATCGGACAGCCGGGTAATGAAAAACTGTTTTTT

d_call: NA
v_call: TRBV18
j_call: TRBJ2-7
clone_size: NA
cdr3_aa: CASSPGEGYEQYF
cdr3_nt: TGTGCCAGCTCACCAGGCGAGGGATACGAGCAGTACTTC

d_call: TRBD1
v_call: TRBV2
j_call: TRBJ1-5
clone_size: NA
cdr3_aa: CASSGTGYQPQHF
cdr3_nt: TGTGCCAGCAGCGGGACAGGCTATCAGCCCCAGCATTTT

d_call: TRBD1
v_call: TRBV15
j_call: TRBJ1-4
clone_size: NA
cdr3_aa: CATSSDRGEKLFF
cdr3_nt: TGTGCCACCAGCTCAGACAGGGGAGAAAAACTGTTTTTT

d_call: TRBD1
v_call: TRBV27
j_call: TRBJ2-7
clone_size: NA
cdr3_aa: CASSLSVRGSYEQYF
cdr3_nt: TGTGCCAGCAGTTTAAGTGTCAGGGGGTCCTACGAGCAGTACTTC

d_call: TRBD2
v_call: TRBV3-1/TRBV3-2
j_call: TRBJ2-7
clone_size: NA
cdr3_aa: CASSRRSTSGAAYEQYF
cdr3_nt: TGTGCCAGCAGCCGCAGAAGTACTAGCGGGGCTGCCTACGAGCAGTACTTC

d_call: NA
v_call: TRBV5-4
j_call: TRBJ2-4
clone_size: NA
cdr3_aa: CASSPRGGGIAKNIQYF
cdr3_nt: TGTGCCAGCAGCCCCCGTGGTGGAGGAATAGCCAAAAACATTCAGTACTTC

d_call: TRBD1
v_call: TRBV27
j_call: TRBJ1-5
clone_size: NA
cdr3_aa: CASSFAGGGQPQHF
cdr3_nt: TGTGCCAGCAGTTTCGCAGGGGGCGGTCAGCCCCAGCATTTT

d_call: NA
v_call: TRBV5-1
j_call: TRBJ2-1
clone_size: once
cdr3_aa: CASSLEGLAYNEQFF
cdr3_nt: TGCGCCAGCAGCTTGGAGGGTCTGGCCTACAATGAGCAGTTCTTC